The 18 T cell receptor beta chains in this list originate from one sample, sequenced in a study of T cell responses to AZD1222 COVID-19 vaccine. Profiled with immunoSEQ multiplex PCR; TCRdb holds only in-frame clones, not every one. The sample lists approximately 68,000 clones, approximately 90% seen once, with about 20% in the top ten. The sample was peripheral blood, taken on day 0 of AZD1222 vaccination. The receptors stem from an adult in good health.

The CDR3 loop reads CAIRTNYGYTF. Written as DNA, the CDR3 is TGTGCCATCAGAACAAACTATGGCTACACCTTC. The chain carries TRBV10-3 and TRBJ1-2; D gene uncertain. The CDR3 is 11 amino acids. Germline V CDR1 and CDR2: ENHRY, SYGVKD. Trimming took 6 bases from V and 2 from J, leaving 4 bases between them.

The chain recombines TRBV7-9 with TRBJ2-3, with 13 bases lining up with TRBD2. This CDR3 has 15 amino acids. The germline CDR1 and CDR2 sequences are SEHNR and FQNEAQ (reference sequence). V was pared by 6 bases and J by 5 bases, with 5 bases of the junction left unmatched. The CDR3 nucleotides read TGTGCCAGCAGTACCGGGACTAGCGGGGTAGATACGCAGTATTTT. Translating gives CASSTGTSGVDTQYF.

The V and J genes are TRBV14 and TRBJ2-3; 7 bases map to TRBD1. CDR1 SGHDN and CDR2 FVKESK come from the germline V gene. The CDR3 is made up of 17 amino acids. With 2 bases clipped from V and 0 bases from J, the junction kept 8 bases outside the gene matches. CDR3 in amino acids: CASSQRTGSPSTDTQYF. The CDR3 DNA is TGTGCCAGCAGCCAAAGGACAGGCAGTCCTAGCACAGATACGCAGTATTTT.

This chain connects TRBV28 to TRBJ2-7; the D is unclear. This CDR3 has 11 amino acids. Germline V gene lookup returns CDR1 MDHEN and CDR2 SYDVKM. Trimming stripped 2 bases from V and 6 bases from J, with 5 bases between. Here the CDR3 reads CASSLGREQYF. The CDR3 coding sequence is TGTGCCAGCAGTTTAGGTCGCGAGCAGTACTTC.

CDR3 sequence reads: CASSLGVGEDEQFF. The DNA of the CDR3 is TGTGCCAGCAGCTTAGGGGTAGGGGAGGATGAGCAGTTCTTC. V and J are TRBV7-8 and TRBJ2-1; D may be TRBD2 (6 bases). Germline V CDR1 and CDR2: SGHVS, FQNEAQ. Trimming took off 1 base at V and 8 bases at J, with 12 bases between the two ends. The CDR3 contains 14 residues.

This chain uses TRBV14 with TRBJ2-7; D not resolved. V was clipped by 4 bases and J by 0 bases, with 1 base between them. This CDR3 spans 11 amino acids. Per germline, CDR1 SGHDN and CDR2 FVKESK. The CDR3 reads CASSLSYEQYF. The CDR3 DNA reads TGTGCCAGCAGCCTCTCCTACGAGCAGTACTTC. Full variable domain (remainder filled in from reference TRBV14 and TRBJ2-7): EAGVTQFPSHSVIEKGQTVTLRCDPISGHDNLYWYRRVMGKEIKFLLHFVKESKQDESGMPNNRFLAERTGGTYSTLKVQPAELEDSGVYFCASSLSYEQYFGPGTRLTVT.

V usage is TRBV28 and J usage is TRBJ1-2, with D possibly TRBD1 on 6 matching bases. Trimming removed 2 bases at V and 4 bases at J, with 23 bases between. Germline V gene lookup returns CDR1 MDHEN and CDR2 SYDVKM. This CDR3 comprises 18 residues. CDR3 residues: CASSLIARRGALGYGYTF. CDR3 coding DNA: TGTGCCAGCAGTTTAATAGCACGTCGGGGGGCGCTTGGCTATGGCTACACCTTC.

This chain connects TRBV28 to TRBJ1-2; no firm D call. V was trimmed by 4 bases and J by 4 bases, leaving 7 bases between them. Germline V gene lookup returns CDR1 MDHEN and CDR2 SYDVKM. CDR3 length: 12 amino acids. The CDR3 protein is CASSSLGYGYTF. The CDR3 nucleotides are TGTGCCAGCAGTTCCCTCGGCTATGGCTACACCTTC.

The chain has TRBV4-1 and TRBJ1-2, with 7 bases fitting TRBD1. The CDR3 spans 15 residues. The germline CDR1 and CDR2 sequences are MGHRA and YSYEKL. J gave up 7 bases and V 2 bases, and 10 bases lay outside the gene matches. CDR3 nucleotides: TGCGCCAGCAGCCAATACAGGGGTGACACTATTGGCTACACCTTC. It translates to CASSQYRGDTIGYTF.

This clone is a singleton in its sample. The genes are TRBV7-2 and TRBJ2-5, with unresolved D. Deletions cut 1 base from V and 10 bases from J, with 10 bases between. CDR3 size: 12 residues. CDR1 is SGHTA and CDR2 is FQGNSA in the germline V gene. CDR3 region: CASSLGGPDQYF. In DNA form, the CDR3 reads TGTGCCAGCAGCTTAGGAGGACCTGACCAGTACTTC.

The V and J genes are TRBV5-1 and TRBJ2-7, with a tentative D call TRBD1 (6 bases). Germline V gene data show CDR1 as SGHRS and CDR2 as YFSETQ. Between the trimmed V and J ends, which lost 0 bases and 0 bases, there was a span of 7 bases. The CDR3 has 14 amino acids. The CDR3 bases are TGCGCCAGCAGCTTGGTGGGGGCCTCCTACGAGCAGTACTTC. Translated, it gives CASSLVGASYEQYF.

The chain has TRBV11-1 and TRBJ1-1, with D uncertain. This CDR3 comprises 13 residues. Germline V gene lookup returns CDR1 SGHAT and CDR2 FQDESV (reference sequence). The germline V and J ends were trimmed by 3 bases and 6 bases, with 11 bases remaining between them. The CDR3, as DNA: TGTGCCAGCAGCTTCGCAGCTCCGGCTGAAGCTTTCTTT. Translation gives CASSFAAPAEAFF.

The rearrangement uses TRBV19 and TRBJ2-7; maybe TRBD2 (7 bases). Germline CDR1 and CDR2: LNHDA and SQIVND (reference sequence). V lost 2 bases and J lost 6, with 14 bases in between. The CDR3 extends over 14 amino acids. The chain's CDR3 is CASSITGGGGEQYF. CDR3 DNA: TGTGCCAGTAGTATAACTGGAGGGGGGGGCGAGCAGTACTTC.

V and J are TRBV19 and TRBJ1-1; D ambiguous. Germline CDR1 and CDR2: LNHDA and SQIVND (reference sequence). This CDR3 is 13 amino acids long. Trimming took 5 bases from V and 3 from J, leaving 10 bases between them. The CDR3 is CASSFTEDTEAFF. CDR3 nucleotide sequence: TGTGCCAGTAGTTTCACAGAGGACACTGAAGCTTTCTTT. The variable domain in full, completed from reference TRBV19 and TRBJ1-1, reads DGGITQSPKYLFRKEGQNVTLSCEQNLNHDAMYWYRQDPGQGLRLIYYSQIVNDFQKGDIAEGYSVSREKKESFPLTVTSAQKNPTAFYLCASSFTEDTEAFFGQGTRLTVV.

This rearrangement joins TRBV5-1 to TRBJ2-2; 9 bases are shared with TRBD2. The J segment lost 0 bases and the V segment lost 4 bases, leaving 7 bases of the junction unmatched. The germline V gene has CDR1 SGHRS and CDR2 YFSETQ. The CDR3 runs 17 residues. The CDR3 coding sequence is TGCGCCAGCAGCGGTCTAGCGGGGCCGACGAACACCGGGGAGCTGTTTTTT. Encoded protein: CASSGLAGPTNTGELFF.

The chain has TRBV12-3 or TRBV12-4 and TRBJ2-7; the D gene is possibly TRBD2 (5 bases). With 6 bases removed from V and 2 bases from J, the gap between germline ends came to 8 bases. The CDR3 is 12 amino acids. CDR3 bases: TGTGCCAGCAGCCCCGGGACCTACGAGCAGTACTTC. It translates to CASSPGTYEQYF.

The chain links TRBV19 to TRBJ2-3; perhaps D is TRBD1 or TRBD2 (5 bases each). CDR3 length: 15 residues. Germline CDR1 LNHDA, CDR2 SQIVND (reference sequence). Trimming removed 4 bases at V and 6 bases at J, with 17 bases between. CDR3 residues: CASSTIRMGEDTQYF. The DNA for the CDR3 is TGTGCCAGTAGTACTATCCGGATGGGGGAGGATACGCAGTATTTT.

This chain joins TRBV5-1 and TRBJ2-7, with 8 bases identical to TRBD1. Unmatched junction bases numbered 8, after V lost 1 base and J lost 5 bases. CDR3 length: 15 amino acids. Germline CDR1 and CDR2: SGHRS and YFSETQ. CDR3 nucleotides: TGCGCCAGCAGCTTGCCCGGACAGGGACCCCACGAGCAGTACTTC. Its protein product is CASSLPGQGPHEQYF.